Following are 9 T cell receptor beta chains from one sample sequenced in a study of blood T cell repertoires in COVID-19 (TCRdb year 2020). The method behind the library was the immunoSEQ multiplex PCR assay. The clones in this table, taken by TCRdb from immuneACCESS, are in-frame only. Not every clone is retained; where verified, under half of the shortfall comes from an unresolved V gene, and the cause of the rest is unknown. This sample lists approximately 400,000 clones; more than 75% were detected once. Of the sample, under 1.5% falls within the top ten clones. The material sequenced was PBMCs or T cells enriched from blood (not recorded which). All receptors come from a man between 25 and 39 years old who had recovered from COVID-19.

This clone was recorded only once. This sequence joins TRBV27 and TRBJ2-7; 9 bases are a match to TRBD1. Germline CDR1 is MNHEY and CDR2 is SMNVEV (reference sequence). Trimming at V came to 6 bases and at J to 6 bases, leaving 12 bases not matched to a gene. The CDR3 is made up of 15 amino acids. CDR3 sequence (DNA): TGTGCCAGCAGCTTACTCCGGGACAGGGTCGTCGAGCAGTACTTC. It yields the protein CASSLLRDRVVEQYF.

J is TRBJ1-2 and V is TRBV6-6; D is unclear. This CDR3 is 15 amino acids long. V was clipped by 2 bases and J by 0 bases, with 10 bases between them. Germline CDR1 MNHNY, CDR2 SVGAGI (reference sequence). The CDR3 DNA follows: TGTGCCAGCAGTTACGTGACAACCACTAACTATGGCTACACCTTC. This translates into CASSYVTTTNYGYTF.

The rearrangement links TRBV3-1 (or the pseudogene TRBV3-2) to TRBJ1-1; D ambiguous. V lost 0 bases and J lost 4, with 24 bases in between. CDR1 is LGHDT and CDR2 is YNNKEL in the germline V gene (reference sequence). CDR3 size: 19 residues. Written as DNA, the CDR3 is TGTGCCAGCAGCCAAGATTTGCGGGCAAACCTACGCGTTGGCACTGAAGCTTTCTTT. Protein: CASSQDLRANLRVGTEAFF.

The V gene is TRBV4-3, the J gene TRBJ1-1; 7 bases line up with TRBD1. This CDR3 region has 17 residues. V was pared by 2 bases and J by 0 bases, with 9 bases of the junction left unmatched. Germline CDR1 reads LGHNA; CDR2 reads YSLEER. CDR3 residues: CASSQSRTGTVNTEAFF. Written as DNA, the CDR3 is TGCGCCAGCAGCCAATCCAGAACCGGGACAGTGAACACTGAAGCTTTCTTT.

The rearrangement joins TRBV3-1 (or the pseudogene TRBV3-2) to TRBJ1-4; D ambiguous. The germline V gene encodes CDR1 LGHDT and CDR2 YNNKEL (reference sequence). The ends were cut back, 6 bases at V and 0 bases at J, with 8 bases in the middle. This CDR3 has 14 amino acids. CDR3 loop: CASRPAATNEKLFF. The CDR3, as DNA: TGTGCCAGCAGGCCTGCGGCAACTAATGAAAAACTGTTTTTT.

The chain couples TRBV7-9 to TRBJ1-1, with D possibly TRBD1 on 5 matching bases. Germline V gene lookup returns CDR1 SEHNR and CDR2 FQNEAQ (reference sequence). The CDR3 loop spans 17 amino acids. Trimming pared 8 bases from V and 4 bases from J, leaving 26 bases between. CDR3 amino acids: CASPTFIVGGSGTEAFF. DNA of the CDR3: TGTGCCAGCCCCACGTTCATCGTCGGGGGGTCGGGCACTGAAGCTTTCTTT.

This chain connects TRBV24-1 to TRBJ1-1; D is unclear. Germline CDR1 and CDR2: KGHDR and SFDVKD. With 6 bases removed from V and 2 bases from J, the gap between germline ends came to 9 bases. This CDR3 has 13 amino acids. In DNA form, the CDR3 reads TGTGCCACCAGTAGTGGAGTCAACACTGAAGCTTTCTTT. Translated, it gives CATSSGVNTEAFF.

The rearrangement uses TRBV28 and TRBJ1-2, with 8 nucleotides matching TRBD1. CDR1 is MDHEN, CDR2 SYDVKM, per germline. The CDR3 contains 15 residues. After removal of 6 bases from V and 2 bases from J, the junction contained 8 bases not matched to a gene. The CDR3 region has the DNA TGTGCCAGCAGAAATCGGGACAGGATGAACTATGGCTACACCTTC. Translation gives CASRNRDRMNYGYTF.

This chain joins TRBV6-5 and TRBJ1-4, with TRBD1 as a possible D gene (6 bases). V dropped 2 bases and J dropped 8 bases, with 12 bases sitting between them. The germline V gene has CDR1 MNHEY and CDR2 SVGAGI. The CDR3 totals 14 residues. CDR3: CASSYRIQGEKLFF. The DNA for the CDR3 is TGTGCCAGCAGTTACCGGATACAGGGCGAAAAACTGTTTTTT.